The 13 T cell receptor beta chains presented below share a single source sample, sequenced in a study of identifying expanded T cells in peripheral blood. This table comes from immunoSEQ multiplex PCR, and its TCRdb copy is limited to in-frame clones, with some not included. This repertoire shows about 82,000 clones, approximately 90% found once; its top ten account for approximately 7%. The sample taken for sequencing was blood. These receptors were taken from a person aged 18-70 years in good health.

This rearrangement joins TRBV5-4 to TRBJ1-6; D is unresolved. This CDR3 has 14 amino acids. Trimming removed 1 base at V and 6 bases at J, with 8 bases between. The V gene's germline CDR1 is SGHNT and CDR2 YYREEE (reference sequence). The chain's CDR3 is CASSLLGSNSPLHF. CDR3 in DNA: TGTGCCAGCAGCTTGCTAGGGAGTAATTCACCCCTCCACTTT. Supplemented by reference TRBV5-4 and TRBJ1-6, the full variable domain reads ETGVTQSPTHLIKTRGQQVTLRCSSQSGHNTVSWYQQALGQGPQFIFQYYREEENGRGNFPPRFSGLQFPNYSSELNVNALELDDSALYLCASSLLGSNSPLHFGNGTRLTVT.

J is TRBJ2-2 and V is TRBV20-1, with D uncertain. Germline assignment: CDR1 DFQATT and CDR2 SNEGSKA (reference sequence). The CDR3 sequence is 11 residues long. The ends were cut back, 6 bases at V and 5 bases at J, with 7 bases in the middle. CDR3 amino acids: CSASRTGELFF. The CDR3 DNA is TGCAGTGCGAGTAGGACCGGGGAGCTGTTTTTT.

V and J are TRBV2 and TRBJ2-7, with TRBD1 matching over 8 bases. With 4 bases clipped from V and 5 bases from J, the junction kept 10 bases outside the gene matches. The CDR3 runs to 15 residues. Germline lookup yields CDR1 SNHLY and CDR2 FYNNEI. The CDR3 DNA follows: TGTGCCAGCAGTGTCTCGAGACAGGGGTACCACGAGCAGTACTTC. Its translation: CASSVSRQGYHEQYF.

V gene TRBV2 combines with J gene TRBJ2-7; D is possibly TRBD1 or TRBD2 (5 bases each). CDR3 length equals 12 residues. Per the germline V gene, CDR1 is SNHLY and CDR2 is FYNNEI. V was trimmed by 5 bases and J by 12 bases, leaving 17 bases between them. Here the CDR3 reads CASSTGTPSWYF. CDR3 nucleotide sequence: TGTGCCAGCAGTACCGGGACCCCTTCCTGGTACTTC.

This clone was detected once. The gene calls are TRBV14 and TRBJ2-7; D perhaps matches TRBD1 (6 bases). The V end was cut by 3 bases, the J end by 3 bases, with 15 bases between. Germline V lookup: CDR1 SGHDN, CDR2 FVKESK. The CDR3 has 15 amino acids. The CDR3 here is CASSHSTGFSYEQYF. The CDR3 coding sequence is TGTGCCAGCAGCCACTCGACAGGATTCAGCTACGAGCAGTACTTC.

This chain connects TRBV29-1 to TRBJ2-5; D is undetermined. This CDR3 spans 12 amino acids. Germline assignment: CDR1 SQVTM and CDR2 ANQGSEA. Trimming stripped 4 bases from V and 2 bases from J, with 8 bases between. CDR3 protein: CSVGRQQETQYF. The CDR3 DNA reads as TGCAGCGTTGGTCGGCAGCAAGAGACCCAGTACTTC. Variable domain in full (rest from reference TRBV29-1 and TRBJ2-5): SAVISQKPSRDICQRGTSLTIQCQVDSQVTMMFWYRQQPGQSLTLIATANQGSEATYESGFVIDKFPISRPNLTFSTLTVSNMSPEDSSIYLCSVGRQQETQYFGPGTRLLVL.

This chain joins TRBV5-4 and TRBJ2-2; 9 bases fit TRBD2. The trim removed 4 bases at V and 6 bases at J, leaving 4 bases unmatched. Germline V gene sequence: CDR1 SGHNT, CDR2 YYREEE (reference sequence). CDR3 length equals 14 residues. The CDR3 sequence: CASSRGGGAGELFF. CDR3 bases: TGTGCCAGCAGCCGCGGCGGGGGGGCCGGGGAGCTGTTTTTT.

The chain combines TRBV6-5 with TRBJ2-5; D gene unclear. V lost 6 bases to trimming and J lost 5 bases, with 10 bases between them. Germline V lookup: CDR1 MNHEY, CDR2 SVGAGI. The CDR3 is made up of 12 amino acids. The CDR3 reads CASSSVWETQYF. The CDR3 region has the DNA TGTGCCAGCAGCTCCGTTTGGGAGACCCAGTACTTC.

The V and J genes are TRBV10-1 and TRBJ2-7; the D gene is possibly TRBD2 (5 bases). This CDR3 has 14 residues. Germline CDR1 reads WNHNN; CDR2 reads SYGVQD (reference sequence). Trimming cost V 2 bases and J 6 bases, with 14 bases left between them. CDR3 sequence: CASSEARRAGEQYF. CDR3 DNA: TGCGCCAGCAGTGAGGCTCGAAGGGCGGGCGAGCAGTACTTC.

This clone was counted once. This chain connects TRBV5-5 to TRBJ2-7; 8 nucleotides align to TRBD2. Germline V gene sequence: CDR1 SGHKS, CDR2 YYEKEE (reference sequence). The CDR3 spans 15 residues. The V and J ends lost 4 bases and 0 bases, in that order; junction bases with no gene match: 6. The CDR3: CASSRGGPLSYEQYF. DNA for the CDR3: TGTGCCAGCAGCCGCGGGGGGCCTCTCTCCTACGAGCAGTACTTC.

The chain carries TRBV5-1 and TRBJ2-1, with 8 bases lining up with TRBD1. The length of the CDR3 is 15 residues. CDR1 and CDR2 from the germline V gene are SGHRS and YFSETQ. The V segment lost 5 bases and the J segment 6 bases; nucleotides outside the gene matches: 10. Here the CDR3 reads CASRHSDRVSNEQFF. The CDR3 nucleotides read TGCGCCAGCAGGCATTCGGACAGGGTGTCCAATGAGCAGTTCTTC.

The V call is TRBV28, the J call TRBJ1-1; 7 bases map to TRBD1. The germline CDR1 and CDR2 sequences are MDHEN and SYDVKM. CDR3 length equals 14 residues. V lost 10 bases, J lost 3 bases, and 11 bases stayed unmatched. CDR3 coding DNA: TGTGCCACCAAACCCCAGGGGGGTGACACTGAAGCTTTCTTT. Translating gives CATKPQGGDTEAFF.

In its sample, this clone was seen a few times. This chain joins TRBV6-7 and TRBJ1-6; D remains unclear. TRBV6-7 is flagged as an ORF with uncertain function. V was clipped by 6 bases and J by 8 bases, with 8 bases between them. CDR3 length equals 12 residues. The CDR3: CASSPPDSPLHF. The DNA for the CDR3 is TGTGCCAGCAGCCCACCCGATTCACCCCTCCACTTT.